The 25 T cell receptor beta chains in this list originate from one sample, sequenced in a study of blood T cell repertoires in COVID-19 (dated by TCRdb to 2020 to 2022). The library came from the immunoSEQ multiplex PCR assay. The clones in this table, taken by TCRdb from immuneACCESS, are in-frame only. Not every clone is retained; where verified, under half of the shortfall comes from an unresolved V gene, and the cause of the rest is unknown. The sample table contains a few hundred thousand clones; only one count was recorded for around nine tenths of them. Of the sample, 3% falls within the top ten clones. Sequences were obtained from peripheral blood. The receptors derive from a man in his sixties with acute or convalescent COVID-19.

The chain is built from TRBV28 and TRBJ2-7; D perhaps matches TRBD2 (7 bases). The V gene lost 7 bases and the J gene lost 9 bases, with 19 bases spanning the gap. The CDR3 consists of 13 residues. Germline assignment: CDR1 MDHEN and CDR2 SYDVKM. The CDR3, as DNA: TGTGCCAGCACTCCTACAGGGCGGGGGACGCAGTACTTC. Residues: CASTPTGRGTQYF.

This rearrangement joins TRBV27 to TRBJ2-1; 7 bases line up with TRBD2. The trim removed 7 bases at V and 6 bases at J, leaving 12 bases unmatched. This CDR3 comprises 15 residues. The V gene's germline CDR1 is MNHEY and CDR2 SMNVEV (reference sequence). CDR3 nucleotides: TGTGCCAGCACCGTGAGCGGGGTGTTGGGCAATGAGCAGTTCTTC. The encoded protein is CASTVSGVLGNEQFF.

V is TRBV2 and J is TRBJ1-4, with D possibly TRBD1 on 5 matching bases. Germline loops: CDR1 SNHLY, CDR2 FYNNEI. V lost 4 bases and J lost 0, with 9 bases in between. CDR3 length: 15 amino acids. The CDR3 region is CASSVLGATNEKLFF. The CDR3 DNA reads as TGTGCCAGCAGTGTCCTAGGGGCAACTAATGAAAAACTGTTTTTT.

The genes are TRBV28 and TRBJ2-7; TRBD2 agrees at 13 bases. The V segment lost 7 bases and the J segment 2 bases; nucleotides outside the gene matches: 8. The CDR3 is 16 amino acids. Germline V CDR1 and CDR2: MDHEN, SYDVKM. CDR3 loop: CASTSPGTSGTYEQYF. The CDR3 nucleotides read TGTGCCAGCACCTCCCCCGGGACTAGCGGGACCTACGAGCAGTACTTC.

This clone was found a few times. The genes are TRBV11-2 and TRBJ1-2; D not certain. With 5 bases removed from V and 8 bases from J, the gap between germline ends came to 15 bases. CDR1 and CDR2 (germline): SGHAT, FQNNGV. The CDR3 length is 13 residues. The CDR3 is CASSHWALPGYTF. DNA for the CDR3: TGTGCCAGCAGCCACTGGGCCCTCCCCGGCTACACCTTC.

The chain has TRBV21-1 and TRBJ2-2; TRBD1, the D gene given by the table, was not confirmed from the DNA. TRBV21-1 is annotated as a pseudogene. The CDR3 length is 16 residues. The CDR3 region has the DNA TGTGCCAGCAGCAAATGGCGGGACAGAGACACCGGGGAGCTGTTTTTT. The encoded protein is CASSKWRDRDTGELFF.

V gene TRBV10-3 combines with J gene TRBJ2-3, with D possibly TRBD2 on 5 matching bases. The CDR3 has 16 amino acids. From germline, CDR1 is ENHRY and CDR2 SYGVKD. V gave up 4 bases and J gave up 2 bases, with 16 bases separating them. The CDR3 DNA follows: TGTGCCATCAGTGTTGGCGGGCCTCCCCACACAGATACGCAGTATTTT. It encodes CAISVGGPPHTDTQYF.

The chain recombines TRBV4-1 with TRBJ2-1, with TRBD2 as a possible D gene (5 bases). Germline V CDR1 and CDR2: MGHRA, YSYEKL. V was shortened by 1 base and J by 10 bases, with 11 bases between the two germline ends. This CDR3 has 13 amino acids. The CDR3 reads CASSQGRGGEQFF. The CDR3 nucleotides are TGCGCCAGCAGCCAAGGACGGGGTGGGGAGCAGTTCTTC.

V and J are TRBV19 and TRBJ2-7; a weak D match, TRBD1 (5 bases). Germline lookup yields CDR1 LNHDA and CDR2 SQIVND (reference sequence). CDR3 length: 15 residues. The germline V and J ends were trimmed by 1 base and 0 bases, with 10 bases remaining between them. The CDR3 spells CASSIGAQDSYEQYF. The CDR3 nucleotides read TGTGCCAGTAGTATAGGAGCACAGGACTCCTACGAGCAGTACTTC.

The table lists this clone with a few counts. This chain links TRBV14 with TRBJ2-7; TRBD1 might be the D (5 bases). The germline V gene encodes CDR1 SGHDN and CDR2 FVKESK. Trimming left V 4 bases short and J 3 bases short, with 28 bases between. The CDR3 length is 19 residues. CDR3 bases: TGTGCCAGCAGCCTCAATGCCCCTAACAGGTTCGATGAGGACTACGAGCAGTACTTC. Encoded protein: CASSLNAPNRFDEDYEQYF.

The chain combines TRBV6-1 with TRBJ1-5, with TRBD1 matching over 10 bases. The V gene end was trimmed by 4 bases and the J gene end by 7 bases; junction bases not matched to a gene: 10. Germline V lookup: CDR1 MNHNS, CDR2 SASEGT. The CDR3 totals 16 residues. The CDR3 reads CASSGPDRGLEQPQHF. The CDR3 bases are TGTGCCAGCAGTGGACCCGACAGGGGGCTCGAGCAGCCCCAGCATTTT.

V usage is TRBV3-1 (or the pseudogene TRBV3-2) and J usage is TRBJ1-2; 8 bases match TRBD1. Germline assignment: CDR1 LGHDT and CDR2 YNNKEL (reference sequence). The CDR3 length is 16 residues. Trimming at V came to 3 bases and at J to 4 bases, leaving 10 bases not matched to a gene. CDR3 residues: CASSQGGGTGGYGYTF. DNA for the CDR3: TGTGCCAGCAGCCAGGGAGGGGGGACAGGTGGCTATGGCTACACCTTC.

V is TRBV28 and J is TRBJ2-2; no clear D gene. Germline V lookup: CDR1 MDHEN, CDR2 SYDVKM. V shed 4 bases and J shed 7 bases, with 16 bases lying between them. There are 15 residues in the CDR3. CDR3 protein: CASSYIASVGGELFF. As DNA, the CDR3 is TGTGCCAGCAGTTATATAGCCTCCGTGGGCGGGGAGCTGTTTTTT.

This sequence joins TRBV19 and TRBJ2-3, with 8 bases lining up with TRBD2. Germline trimming cut 0 bases from V and 0 bases from J; bases unmatched to any gene: 5. CDR3 length: 17 residues. Germline assignment: CDR1 LNHDA and CDR2 SQIVND (reference sequence). The CDR3 DNA follows: TGTGCCAGTAGTATAGATACACTAGCGGCGAGCACAGATACGCAGTATTTT. Amino acid sequence: CASSIDTLAASTDTQYF.

The V and J genes are TRBV20-1 and TRBJ2-7; D gene unclear. Germline V gives CDR1 DFQATT, CDR2 SNEGSKA (reference sequence). The ends were cut back, 1 base at V and 6 bases at J, with 7 bases in the middle. The CDR3 spans 11 residues. As DNA, the CDR3 is TGCAGTGCTAGAGGTCAGGCCGAGCAGTACTTC. Translation: CSARGQAEQYF.

The rearrangement links TRBV7-9 to TRBJ2-7; TRBD1 matches at 8 bases. J gave up 8 bases and V 5 bases, and 17 bases lay outside the gene matches. CDR3 size: 16 residues. The germline V gene has CDR1 SEHNR and CDR2 FQNEAQ (reference sequence). The CDR3 region has the DNA TGTGCCAGCAGCCAAGCCTCGGGACAGGCGCGAAATCAGCAGTACTTC. This encodes CASSQASGQARNQQYF.

This clone was recorded a few times. The chain uses TRBV6-1 and TRBJ1-5; D uncertain. The V gene's germline CDR1 is MNHNS and CDR2 SASEGT. The ends were cut back, 1 base at V and 0 bases at J, with 13 bases in the middle. CDR3 length: 17 amino acids. The CDR3 region is CASSEGWPGYSNQPQHF. Written as DNA, the CDR3 is TGTGCCAGCAGTGAAGGGTGGCCGGGATATAGCAATCAGCCCCAGCATTTT.

The chain uses TRBV6-5 and TRBJ2-5; D unclear. The germline gives CDR1 MNHEY, CDR2 SVGAGI. The CDR3 has 11 residues. V lost 5 bases and J lost 5, with 6 bases in between. CDR3 DNA: TGTGCCAGCAGTCCCAGTGAGACCCAGTACTTC. Encoded protein: CASSPSETQYF.

The chain recombines TRBV5-4 with TRBJ1-2; tentatively, D is TRBD1 (6 bases). The V end lost 3 bases, the J end lost 1 base, and 10 bases lay between the germline ends. Germline CDR1 reads SGHNT; CDR2 reads YYREEE (reference sequence). This CDR3 region has 14 residues. DNA for the CDR3: TGTGCCAGCAGCTCCGGACAGCTTAACTATGGCTACACCTTC. Translated, it gives CASSSGQLNYGYTF.

This chain joins TRBV5-1 and TRBJ2-5; TRBD2 matches 10 bases. The CDR3 loop spans 15 amino acids. Per germline, CDR1 SGHRS and CDR2 YFSETQ. V dropped 4 bases and J dropped 2; count of bases not matched to a gene: 5. DNA of the CDR3: TGCGCCAGCAGCCCTAGCGGGGGCGGGCAAGAGACCCAGTACTTC. This codes for CASSPSGGGQETQYF.

V and J are TRBV15 and TRBJ2-5; 8 positions match TRBD2. CDR1 LNHNV and CDR2 YYDKDF come from the germline V gene (reference sequence). The CDR3 is 18 residues long. Trimming cost V 0 bases and J 5 bases; bases outside gene matches: 14. This CDR3 is CATSRDRLAGMLKETQYF. CDR3 nucleotides: TGTGCCACCAGCAGAGATCGGCTAGCGGGCATGTTAAAGGAGACCCAGTACTTC.

The J gene is TRBJ1-5, the V gene TRBV5-6; TRBD1 might be the D (6 bases). The V and J ends lost 4 bases and 0 bases respectively, with 14 bases between them. CDR1 is SGHDT, CDR2 YYEEEE, per germline. CDR3 length equals 16 residues. CDR3 nucleotides: TGTGCCAGCAGCACCCGGGGGGCCTTTAGCAATCAGCCCCAGCATTTT. Its translation: CASSTRGAFSNQPQHF.

This clone has more than one count but fewer than ten. The chain joins TRBV13 to TRBJ1-6; no definite D call. V was shortened by 4 bases and J by 8 bases, with 6 bases between the two germline ends. The CDR3 contains 12 residues. From germline, CDR1 is PRHDT and CDR2 FYEKMQ (reference sequence). The CDR3 loop reads CASSSGYSPLHF. CDR3 coding DNA: TGTGCCAGCAGCTCGGGATATTCACCCCTCCACTTT.

The chain has TRBV3-1 (or the pseudogene TRBV3-2) and TRBJ2-7; 9 positions match TRBD1. J lost 7 bases, V lost 1 base, and 8 bases had no gene match. Germline V gene sequence: CDR1 LGHDT, CDR2 YNNKEL (reference sequence). This CDR3 has 15 residues. CDR3 sequence: CASSQARDRAGEQYF. The CDR3 bases are TGTGCCAGCAGCCAAGCTCGGGACAGGGCAGGAGAGCAGTACTTC.

The chain has TRBV6-5 and TRBJ1-4; D is possibly TRBD1 (6 bases). V was cut by 2 bases and J by 4 bases, with 11 bases left in between. Germline V CDR1 and CDR2: MNHEY, SVGAGI. The CDR3 is made up of 15 amino acids. CDR3 residues: CASSYEGGYNEKLFF. The CDR3 DNA is TGTGCCAGCAGTTACGAAGGGGGTTATAATGAAAAACTGTTTTTT.